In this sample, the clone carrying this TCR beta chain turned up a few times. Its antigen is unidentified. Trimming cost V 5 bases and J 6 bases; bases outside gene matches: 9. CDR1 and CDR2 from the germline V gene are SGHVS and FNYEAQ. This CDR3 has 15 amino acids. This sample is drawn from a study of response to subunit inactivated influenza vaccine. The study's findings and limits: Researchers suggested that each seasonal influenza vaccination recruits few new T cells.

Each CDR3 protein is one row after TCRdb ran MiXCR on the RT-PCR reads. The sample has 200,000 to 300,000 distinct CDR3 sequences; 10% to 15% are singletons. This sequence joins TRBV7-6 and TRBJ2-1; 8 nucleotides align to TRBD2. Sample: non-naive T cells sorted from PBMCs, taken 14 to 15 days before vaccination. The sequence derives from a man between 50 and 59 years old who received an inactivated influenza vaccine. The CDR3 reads CASSPFSGGGNEQFF. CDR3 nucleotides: TGTGCCAGCAGCCCCTTCTCGGGAGGGGGCAATGAGCAGTTCTTC.